What follows are 29 T cell receptor beta chains derived from one specimen sequenced in a study of T cell responses to AZD1222 COVID-19 vaccine. Assay used: immunoSEQ multiplex PCR; TCRdb lists only in-frame clones, some missing. The table has roughly 60,000 clones, about 83% seen once. This sample comprised peripheral blood, obtained 28 days after the second AZD1222 dose. Receptors were obtained from an adult who received the AZD1222 COVID-19 vaccine.

This clone was observed a single time. This chain uses TRBV3-1 (or the pseudogene TRBV3-2) with TRBJ2-7, with 7 bases that match TRBD2. This CDR3 is 14 amino acids long. Germline loops: CDR1 LGHDT, CDR2 YNNKEL (reference sequence). With V trimmed by 4 bases and J by 2 bases, 5 bases remained unmatched. CDR3 nucleotides: TGTGCCAGCAGCCGTGGGGAGGGTACCTACGAGCAGTACTTC. Translating it yields CASSRGEGTYEQYF.

CDR3 nucleotides: TGTGCCAGTAGTATCGCCAGGGTACTCCCTTACAATGAGCAGTTCTTC. This translates into CASSIARVLPYNEQFF. This chain joins TRBV19 and TRBJ2-1; D might be TRBD1 (5 bases). Germline lookup yields CDR1 LNHDA and CDR2 SQIVND (reference sequence). This CDR3 is 16 amino acids long. Trimming removed 3 bases from V and 4 bases from J, with 16 bases in between.

The rearrangement uses TRBV15 and TRBJ1-2; tentatively, D is TRBD1 (6 bases). V lost 0 bases, J lost 5 bases, and 10 bases lay in between. From germline, CDR1 is LNHNV and CDR2 YYDKDF (reference sequence). CDR3 length equals 14 residues. The CDR3 DNA reads as TGTGCCACCAGCAGAGATACAGGGCTGTATGGCTACACCTTC. The encoded protein is CATSRDTGLYGYTF.

This clone has just a few counts. The chain joins TRBV5-1 to TRBJ2-2; D is possibly TRBD1 (6 bases). Trimming took 4 bases from V and 6 from J, leaving 16 bases between them. Germline V gene data show CDR1 as SGHRS and CDR2 as YFSETQ. The CDR3 loop spans 15 amino acids. CDR3 sequence reads: CASSLQGLGPGELFF. CDR3 DNA: TGCGCCAGCAGCCTACAGGGTCTAGGCCCCGGGGAGCTGTTTTTT.

V gene TRBV19 combines with J gene TRBJ1-5, with D possibly TRBD1 on 6 matching bases. Germline V lookup: CDR1 LNHDA, CDR2 SQIVND (reference sequence). V was shortened by 5 bases and J by 6 bases, with 17 bases between the two germline ends. This CDR3 has 15 residues. The CDR3 coding sequence is TGTGCCAGTAGTCCGTCCGGGGGGGGGCTTCAGCCCCAGCATTTT. This encodes CASSPSGGGLQPQHF. Based on the CDR3 plus reference TRBV19 and TRBJ1-5, the full variable domain is DGGITQSPKYLFRKEGQNVTLSCEQNLNHDAMYWYRQDPGQGLRLIYYSQIVNDFQKGDIAEGYSVSREKKESFPLTVTSAQKNPTAFYLCASSPSGGGLQPQHFGDGTRLSIL.

The V call is TRBV7-7, the J call TRBJ1-6; perhaps TRBD1 as D (6 bases). Germline values: CDR1 SSHAT, CDR2 FNYEAQ (reference sequence). This CDR3 comprises 17 residues. V was clipped by 1 base and J by 0 bases, with 10 bases between them. This CDR3 is CASSLGGGSSYNSPLHF. The CDR3 coding sequence is TGTGCCAGCAGCTTAGGAGGGGGGAGCTCCTATAATTCACCCCTCCACTTT.

As DNA, the CDR3 is TGTGCCAGTAGTATCAGGGCAGAGAATCAGCCCCAGCATTTT. Protein product: CASSIRAENQPQHF. The V call is TRBV19, the J call TRBJ1-5; perhaps TRBD1 as D (5 bases). From germline, CDR1 is LNHDA and CDR2 SQIVND (reference sequence). This CDR3 region has 14 residues. With 3 bases removed from V and 4 bases from J, the gap between germline ends came to 10 bases.

The genes are TRBV28 and TRBJ1-3; 9 bases are shared with TRBD1. V was clipped by 4 bases and J by 3 bases; unmatched bases: 4. The CDR3 contains 15 residues. Germline CDR1 is MDHEN and CDR2 is SYDVKM. This chain's CDR3 is CASSSSDRGGNTIYF. DNA of the CDR3: TGTGCCAGCAGTTCATCGGACAGGGGTGGAAACACCATATATTTT.

The chain employs TRBV6-1 and TRBJ1-3; D unresolved. Germline V gene sequence: CDR1 MNHNS, CDR2 SASEGT. CDR3 size: 14 residues. V shed 2 bases and J shed 0 bases, with 5 bases lying between them. DNA of the CDR3: TGTGCCAGCAGTGAACGGTTCTCTGGAAACACCATATATTTT. It is translated as CASSERFSGNTIYF.

In this sample, this clone turned up a few times. The chain employs TRBV30 and TRBJ1-5, with D possibly matching TRBD1 (6 bases). CDR1 is GTSNPN, CDR2 SVGIG, per germline (reference sequence). Trimming shortened V by 1 base and J by 9 bases, and 13 bases separated the two germline ends. The CDR3 is 13 residues long. CDR3 sequence: CAWSAGEGSPQHF. Here the CDR3 DNA reads TGTGCCTGGAGTGCAGGGGAAGGATCGCCCCAGCATTTT.

The chain combines TRBV11-3 with TRBJ2-2; D might be TRBD1 (6 bases). With 6 bases removed from V and 1 base from J, the gap between germline ends came to 12 bases. In germline, CDR1 is SGHNT, CDR2 YENEEA. This CDR3 spans 15 amino acids. CDR3 nucleotide sequence: TGTGCCAGCAGTTCCAGGGGTGGGAACACCGGGGAGCTGTTTTTT. Protein: CASSSRGGNTGELFF.

This chain joins TRBV28 and TRBJ1-4, with D maybe TRBD1 (6 bases). The ends were cut back, 5 bases at V and 4 bases at J, with 14 bases in the middle. CDR3 length: 15 residues. CDR1 MDHEN and CDR2 SYDVKM come from the germline V gene. CDR3 sequence: CASSLLEGGNEKLFF. In DNA, the CDR3 is TGTGCCAGCAGTCTTCTCGAAGGGGGTAATGAAAAACTGTTTTTT.

V and J are TRBV9 and TRBJ1-3, with TRBD1 matching 8 bases. Germline V lookup: CDR1 SGDLS, CDR2 YYNGEE. Unmatched junction bases numbered 3, after V lost 2 bases and J lost 2 bases. The CDR3 sequence is 15 residues long. The CDR3 region has the DNA TGTGCCAGCAGCGTCGCAGGGGGCACTGGAAACACCATATATTTT. Translated: CASSVAGGTGNTIYF.

This clone came up a few times. This chain links TRBV11-3 with TRBJ2-1, with TRBD1 matching 7 bases. The germline V gene encodes CDR1 SGHNT and CDR2 YENEEA. Trimming at V came to 5 bases and at J to 3 bases, leaving 7 bases not matched to a gene. The CDR3 is 15 residues long. DNA for the CDR3: TGTGCCAGCAGCCAAGGGAGACAGGGCTACAATGAGCAGTTCTTC. Its protein is CASSQGRQGYNEQFF.

The chain is built from TRBV9 and TRBJ2-3, with TRBD1 matching over 7 bases. The CDR3 covers 16 residues. Germline CDR1 and CDR2: SGDLS and YYNGEE. The V gene end was trimmed by 2 bases and the J gene end by 5 bases; junction bases not matched to a gene: 11. This CDR3 is CASSVPIEGAEDTQYF. The DNA for the CDR3 is TGTGCCAGCAGCGTGCCCATCGAGGGGGCCGAAGATACGCAGTATTTT.

This chain joins TRBV4-1 and TRBJ2-1; 8 bases match TRBD2. Germline V CDR1 and CDR2: MGHRA, YSYEKL. Unmatched junction bases numbered 5, after V lost 0 bases and J lost 10 bases. The CDR3 has 14 residues. CDR3 nucleotides: TGCGCCAGCAGCCAAGACGGACTAGCAGGCGAGCAGTTCTTC. It yields the protein CASSQDGLAGEQFF.

V and J are TRBV5-4 and TRBJ2-3; no definite D call. Trimming removed 1 base from V and 4 bases from J, with 10 bases in between. In germline, CDR1 is SGHNT, CDR2 YYREEE (reference sequence). This CDR3 region has 14 residues. This CDR3 is CASSLPQTADTQYF. In nucleotides, the CDR3 is TGTGCCAGCAGCTTGCCCCAAACGGCAGATACGCAGTATTTT.

The chain employs TRBV14 and TRBJ1-1; D uncertain. The length of the CDR3 is 15 residues. V was trimmed by 1 base and J by 4 bases, leaving 13 bases between them. The V gene's germline CDR1 is SGHDN and CDR2 FVKESK. The DNA for the CDR3 is TGTGCCAGCAGCCAAGGTCAAGGGTTGGGCACTGAAGCTTTCTTT. This encodes CASSQGQGLGTEAFF.

The V call is TRBV7-2, the J call TRBJ1-3, with D unclear. The CDR3 is 12 amino acids. Trimming took off 6 bases at V and 8 bases at J, with 11 bases between the two ends. Germline CDR1 is SGHTA and CDR2 is FQGNSA. The CDR3: CASRKPPDTIYF. Written as DNA, the CDR3 is TGTGCCAGCAGGAAACCCCCAGACACCATATATTTT.

This clone has only one observation. The chain carries TRBV2 and TRBJ1-1; no clear D. Deletions cut 4 bases from V and 5 bases from J, with 8 bases between. CDR1 is SNHLY and CDR2 is FYNNEI in the germline V gene. This CDR3 is 12 amino acids long. The CDR3 here is CASSGRLTEAFF. CDR3 sequence (DNA): TGTGCCAGCAGTGGACGGTTAACTGAAGCTTTCTTT.

The chain has TRBV16 and TRBJ1-2; D may be TRBD1 (5 bases). The germline gives CDR1 KGHSY, CDR2 FQNENV. Trimming removed 4 bases from V and 4 bases from J, with 16 bases in between. The CDR3 runs to 15 residues. This chain's CDR3 is CASSPDGGWGYGYTF. CDR3 nucleotide sequence: TGTGCCAGCAGCCCGGACGGGGGATGGGGCTATGGCTACACCTTC.

This chain connects TRBV6-1 to TRBJ1-6; no definite D call. CDR3 length: 13 residues. Germline lookup yields CDR1 MNHNS and CDR2 SASEGT. Trimming removed 1 base from V and 8 bases from J, with 6 bases in between. The CDR3 DNA is TGTGCCAGCAGTGAAGGGGAGGATTCACCCCTCCACTTT. Its protein is CASSEGEDSPLHF.

This chain uses TRBV19 with TRBJ1-5; D not certain. V lost 5 bases and J 3 bases, leaving 8 bases between the germline ends. Per germline, CDR1 LNHDA and CDR2 SQIVND (reference sequence). The CDR3 contains 13 residues. Here the CDR3 reads CASSWQNNQPQHF. CDR3 nucleotides: TGTGCCAGTAGTTGGCAGAACAATCAGCCCCAGCATTTT.

The genes are TRBV7-2 and TRBJ1-6; the D is unclear. Germline V gene sequence: CDR1 SGHTA, CDR2 FQGNSA. The CDR3 totals 12 residues. V dropped 1 base and J dropped 5 bases, with 0 bases sitting between them. CDR3 DNA: TGTGCCAGCAGCTTAGATAATTCACCCCTCCACTTT. Residues: CASSLDNSPLHF.

CDR3 sequence: CASSLEGGSYNEQFF. The DNA of the CDR3 is TGTGCCAGCAGTTTGGAGGGGGGGTCCTACAATGAGCAGTTCTTC. This sequence joins TRBV28 and TRBJ2-1, with D possibly being TRBD2 (7 bases). Trimming left V 3 bases short and J 1 base short, with 10 bases between. The CDR3 is 15 residues long. Germline V gene lookup returns CDR1 MDHEN and CDR2 SYDVKM. Looking up the rest from reference TRBV28 and TRBJ2-1 gives the full variable domain: DVKVTQSSRYLVKRTGEKVFLECVQDMDHENMFWYRQDPGLGLRLIYFSYDVKMKEKGDIPEGYSVSREKKERFSLILESASTNQTSMYLCASSLEGGSYNEQFFGPGTRLTVL.

The chain has TRBV7-2 and TRBJ2-5; TRBD2 matches at 8 bases. Germline V CDR1 and CDR2: SGHTA, FQGNSA. V was clipped by 1 base and J by 5 bases; unmatched bases: 3. The CDR3 has 14 amino acids. CDR3 amino acids: CASSLGGLDETQYF. The CDR3 DNA follows: TGTGCCAGCAGCTTAGGGGGACTAGACGAGACCCAGTACTTC. Complete variable domain (other parts from reference TRBV7-2 and TRBJ2-5): GAGVSQSPSNKVTEKGKDVELRCDPISGHTALYWYRQSLGQGLEFLIYFQGNSAPDKSGLPSDRFSAERTGGSVSTLTIQRTQQEDSAVYLCASSLGGLDETQYFGPGTRLLVL.

This clone came up once. The chain carries TRBV2 and TRBJ1-1; a weak D match, TRBD1 (6 bases). The germline gives CDR1 SNHLY, CDR2 FYNNEI. With 8 bases removed from V and 3 bases from J, the gap between germline ends came to 10 bases. This CDR3 is 12 amino acids long. CDR3 nucleotide sequence: TGTGCCAGCTTAAGACAGGACACTGAAGCTTTCTTT. Translated, it gives CASLRQDTEAFF.

This clone was seen a few times. The rearrangement uses TRBV6-5 and TRBJ2-3, with D possibly TRBD1 on 6 matching bases. The CDR3 loop spans 13 amino acids. Trimming pared 11 bases from V and 2 bases from J, leaving 14 bases between. Germline CDR1 MNHEY, CDR2 SVGAGI. The CDR3 protein is CAGHDRNTDTQYF. The CDR3 coding sequence is TGTGCCGGCCATGACAGGAACACAGATACGCAGTATTTT.

The V call is TRBV5-1, the J call TRBJ1-2; 10 nucleotides align to TRBD1. V trimming: 4 bases; J trimming: 4 bases; junction bases outside the gene matches: 10. The CDR3 covers 16 residues. Germline-derived CDR1 and CDR2 are SGHRS and YFSETQ. The DNA for the CDR3 is TGCGCCAGCAGCCAACAACCGGGACAGGGGATCTATGGCTACACCTTC. It is translated as CASSQQPGQGIYGYTF.